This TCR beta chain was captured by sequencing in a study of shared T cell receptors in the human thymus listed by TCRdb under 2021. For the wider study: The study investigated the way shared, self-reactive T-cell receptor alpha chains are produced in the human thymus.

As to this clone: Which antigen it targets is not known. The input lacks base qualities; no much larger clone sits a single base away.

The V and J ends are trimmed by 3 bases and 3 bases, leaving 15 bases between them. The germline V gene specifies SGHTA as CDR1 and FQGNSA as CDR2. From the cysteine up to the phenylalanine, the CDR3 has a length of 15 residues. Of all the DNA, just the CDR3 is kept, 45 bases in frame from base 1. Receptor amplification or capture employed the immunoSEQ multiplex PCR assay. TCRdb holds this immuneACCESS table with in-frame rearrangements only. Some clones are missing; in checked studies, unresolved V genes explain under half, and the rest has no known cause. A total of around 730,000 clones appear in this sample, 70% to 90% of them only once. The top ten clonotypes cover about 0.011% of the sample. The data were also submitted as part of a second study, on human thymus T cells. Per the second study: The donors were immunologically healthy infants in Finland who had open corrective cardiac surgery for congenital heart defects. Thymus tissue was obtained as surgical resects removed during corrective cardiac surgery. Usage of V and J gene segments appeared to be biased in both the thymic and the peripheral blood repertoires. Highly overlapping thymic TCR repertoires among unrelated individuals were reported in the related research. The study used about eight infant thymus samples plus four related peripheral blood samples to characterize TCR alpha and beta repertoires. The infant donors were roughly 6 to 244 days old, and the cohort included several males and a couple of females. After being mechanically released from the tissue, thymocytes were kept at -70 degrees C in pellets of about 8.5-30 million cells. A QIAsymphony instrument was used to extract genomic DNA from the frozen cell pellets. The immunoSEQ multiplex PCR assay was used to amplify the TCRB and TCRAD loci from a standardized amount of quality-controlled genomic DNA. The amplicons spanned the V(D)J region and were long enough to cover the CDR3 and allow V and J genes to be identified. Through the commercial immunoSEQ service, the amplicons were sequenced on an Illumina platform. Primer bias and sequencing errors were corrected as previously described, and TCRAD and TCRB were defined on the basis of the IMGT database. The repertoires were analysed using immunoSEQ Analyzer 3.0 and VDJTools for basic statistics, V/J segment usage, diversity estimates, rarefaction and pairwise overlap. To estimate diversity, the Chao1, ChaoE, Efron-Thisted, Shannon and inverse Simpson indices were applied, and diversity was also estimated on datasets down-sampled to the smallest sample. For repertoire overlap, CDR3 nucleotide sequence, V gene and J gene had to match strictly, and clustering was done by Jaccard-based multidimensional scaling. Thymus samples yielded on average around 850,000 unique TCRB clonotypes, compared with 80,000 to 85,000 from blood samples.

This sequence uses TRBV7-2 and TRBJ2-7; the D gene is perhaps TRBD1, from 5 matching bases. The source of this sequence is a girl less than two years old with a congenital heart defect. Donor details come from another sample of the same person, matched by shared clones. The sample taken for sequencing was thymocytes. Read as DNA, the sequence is TGTGCCAGCAGCTTTAGATTCAGGGCGCGCTACGAGCAGTACTTC. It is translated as CASSFRFRARYEQYF.